This T cell receptor (beta chain) was profiled in a study of patients and donors after allogeneic stem cell transplantation. One entry per CDR3 protein, called by TCRdb with MiXCR from the RT-PCR reads. The sample holds 20,000 to 30,000 distinct CDR3 sequences, around 40% seen once. The CDR3 length is 15 residues. V was shortened by 0 bases and J by 2 bases, with 12 bases between the two germline ends. CDR1 is SGDLS, CDR2 YYNGEE, per germline. The sample taken for sequencing was blood, either unsorted or a sorted T cell fraction (not recorded which). The receptor's source is a human donor who was either an allogeneic HSCT recipient or a stem cell or donor lymphocyte infusion donor (not recorded which). It is not recorded whose cells these are; they may come from a transplant donor. The V call is TRBV9, the J call TRBJ2-7, with D tentatively TRBD1 or TRBD2 (7 bases each). CDR3: CASSVGAGGAYEQYF. The DNA for the CDR3 is TGTGCCAGCAGCGTAGGGGCAGGGGGGGCCTACGAGCAGTACTTC. Full variable domain (rest looked up from reference TRBV9 and TRBJ2-7): DSGVTQTPKHLITATGQRVTLRCSPRSGDLSVYWYQQSLDQGLQFLIQYYNGEERAKGNILERFSAQQFPDLHSELNLSSLELGDSALYFCASSVGAGGAYEQYFGPGTRLTVT.